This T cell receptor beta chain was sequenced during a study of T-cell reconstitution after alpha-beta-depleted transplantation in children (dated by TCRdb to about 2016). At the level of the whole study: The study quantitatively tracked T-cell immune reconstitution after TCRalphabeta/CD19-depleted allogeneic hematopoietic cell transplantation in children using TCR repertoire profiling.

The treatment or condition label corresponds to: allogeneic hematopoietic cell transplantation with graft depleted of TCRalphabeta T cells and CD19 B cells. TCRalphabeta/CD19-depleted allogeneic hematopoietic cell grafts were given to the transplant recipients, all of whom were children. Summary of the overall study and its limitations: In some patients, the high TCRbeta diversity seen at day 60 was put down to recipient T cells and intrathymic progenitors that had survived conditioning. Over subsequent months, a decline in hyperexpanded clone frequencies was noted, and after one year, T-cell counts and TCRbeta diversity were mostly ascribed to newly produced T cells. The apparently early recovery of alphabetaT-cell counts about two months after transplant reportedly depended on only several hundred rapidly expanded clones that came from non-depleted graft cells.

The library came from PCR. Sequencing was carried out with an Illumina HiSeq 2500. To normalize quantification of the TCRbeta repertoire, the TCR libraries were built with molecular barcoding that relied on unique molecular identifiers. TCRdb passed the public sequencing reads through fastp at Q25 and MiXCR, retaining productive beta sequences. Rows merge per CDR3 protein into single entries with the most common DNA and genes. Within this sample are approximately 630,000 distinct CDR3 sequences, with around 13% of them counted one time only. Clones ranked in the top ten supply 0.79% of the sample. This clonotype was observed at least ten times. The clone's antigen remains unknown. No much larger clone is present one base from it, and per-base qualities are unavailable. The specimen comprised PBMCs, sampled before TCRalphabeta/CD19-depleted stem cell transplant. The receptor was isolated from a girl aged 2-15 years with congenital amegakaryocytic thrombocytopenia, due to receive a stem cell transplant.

At the DNA level, the sequence is TGTGCCAGCAGCTTGGATTGGACAGTCTCGAGTGAGCAGTACTTC. Its amino acids are CASSLDWTVSSEQYF. The sequence is built from TRBV5-6 and TRBJ2-7; tentative D gene TRBD1, with 6 bases matching. CDR1 and CDR2, looked up from the germline V gene, are SGHDT and YYEEEE. From the cysteine up to the phenylalanine, the CDR3 has a length of 15 residues. Of the read, only the CDR3 DNA is kept; its 45 bases are in frame from base 1. V is clipped by 0 bases and J by 7 bases, and the sequence between their germline boundaries is 17 bases long.